Below are 9 T cell receptor beta chains sequenced from a single sample in a study of T cell repertoires in cytomegalovirus infection. Antigens for these TCRs are unknown. TCRdb processed the reads anew with MiXCR; each CDR3 protein has one entry. Here the sample spans about half a million distinct CDR3 sequences, roughly 46% being singletons. Sequences were derived from cultured PBMCs, sampled from culture after CMV antigen stimulation. The receptors stem from a human donor in good health (CMV status not recorded). Some clones in this sample may be carry-over from other donors' samples.

This clonotype was seen a handful of times. This rearrangement joins TRBV7-2 to TRBJ1-4; 10 positions agree with TRBD1. The V segment lost 3 bases and the J segment 13 bases; nucleotides outside the gene matches: 5. CDR3 length equals 13 residues. Germline CDR1 reads SGHTA; CDR2 reads FQGNSA. In DNA, the CDR3 is TGTGCCAGCAGCTTGGGACAGGGGAGAAGACTGTTTTTT. Its translation is CASSLGQGRRLFF.

The rearrangement uses TRBV12-3 or TRBV12-4 and TRBJ1-2; D not certain. Trimming shortened V by 3 bases and J by 3 bases, and 8 bases separated the two germline ends. The CDR3 length is 13 residues. As DNA, the CDR3 is TGTGCCAGCAGTTTGTCGGCAGACTATGGCTACACCTTC. It specifies CASSLSADYGYTF.

The gene calls are TRBV6-1 and TRBJ2-1, with 7 nucleotides matching TRBD1. V shed 6 bases, J shed 9 bases, and the junction held 8 bases outside the gene matches. Germline V gene sequence: CDR1 MNHNS, CDR2 SASEGT. The CDR3 sequence is 13 residues long. The CDR3 nucleotides read TGTGCCAGCAGAAGGACAGGCGGGCCTGAGCAGTTCTTC. Translation: CASRRTGGPEQFF.

This chain links TRBV12-3 or TRBV12-4 with TRBJ1-2; D gene unclear. The V and J ends lost 3 bases and 4 bases respectively, with 12 bases between them. The CDR3 extends over 14 amino acids. CDR3 nucleotide sequence: TGTGCCAGCAGTTTTACCCGGACGAGCTATGGCTACACCTTC. Translating it yields CASSFTRTSYGYTF.

The chain joins TRBV7-2 to TRBJ2-3; weak D call: TRBD1 (6 bases). CDR3 length equals 16 residues. Deletions cut 2 bases from V and 1 base from J, with 13 bases between. The germline gives CDR1 SGHTA, CDR2 FQGNSA. CDR3 nucleotides: TGTGCCAGCAGCTTAATGGCAGGGGTGCGCACAGATACGCAGTATTTT. Protein: CASSLMAGVRTDTQYF. The full variable domain, in which reference TRBV7-2 and TRBJ2-3 provide the parts outside the CDR3, is GAGVSQSPSNKVTEKGKDVELRCDPISGHTALYWYRQSLGQGLEFLIYFQGNSAPDKSGLPSDRFSAERTGGSVSTLTIQRTQQEDSAVYLCASSLMAGVRTDTQYFGPGTRLTVL.

The J gene is TRBJ2-5, the V gene TRBV4-2, with 12 positions matching TRBD2. The CDR3 covers 17 residues. Germline CDR1 is LGHNA and CDR2 is YNFKEQ. V was clipped by 0 bases and J by 2 bases; unmatched bases: 4. The CDR3, as DNA: TGTGCCAGCAGCCAAGATCTTCTAGCGGGGGGGCAAGAGACCCAGTACTTC. Translating it yields CASSQDLLAGGQETQYF.

The rearrangement uses TRBV7-2 and TRBJ2-5; no firm D call. Germline assignment: CDR1 SGHTA and CDR2 FQGNSA. The CDR3 has 13 amino acids. V gave up 3 bases and J gave up 4 bases, with 9 bases separating them. The CDR3 here is CASSFAFSETQYF. Written as DNA, the CDR3 is TGTGCCAGCAGCTTCGCTTTCTCAGAGACCCAGTACTTC.

J is TRBJ1-2 and V is TRBV12-3 or TRBV12-4; D possibly corresponds to TRBD1 (6 bases). The ends were cut back, 7 bases at V and 8 bases at J, with 20 bases in the middle. The CDR3 has 14 residues. CDR3 protein: CASTQTGPTGGYTF. The CDR3 DNA reads as TGTGCCAGCACCCAGACAGGTCCCACGGGAGGCTACACCTTC.

CDR3 loop: CAWSRLARNEQFF. The CDR3 bases are TGTGCCTGGAGCCGACTAGCGCGCAATGAGCAGTTCTTC. V usage is TRBV30 and J usage is TRBJ2-1; 8 bases match TRBD2. Per the germline V gene, CDR1 is GTSNPN and CDR2 is SVGIG (reference sequence). V was clipped by 3 bases and J by 6 bases; unmatched bases: 4. The CDR3 is 13 amino acids.